What follows are 23 T cell receptor beta chains derived from one specimen sequenced in a study of T cells in localized non-small cell lung cancer. Sequenced by immunoSEQ multiplex PCR; TCRdb stores in-frame clones only, minus some. The sample yields approximately 7,000 clones, more than 35% seen once. This specimen was lung tumor tissue, taken before any cancer treatment. All receptors come from a man aged 35-75 years with stage III lung adenocarcinoma.

V and J are TRBV18 and TRBJ2-2; TRBD1 or TRBD2 may be the D gene (6 bases each). The V and J ends lost 3 bases and 7 bases respectively, with 12 bases between them. The CDR3 runs 14 residues. In germline, CDR1 is KGHSH, CDR2 LQKENI. CDR3 residues: CASSPPGEVGELFF. CDR3 nucleotides: TGTGCCAGCTCACCTCCAGGGGAGGTCGGGGAGCTGTTTTTT.

The chain employs TRBV29-1 and TRBJ1-2, with D unresolved. V lost 2 bases and J 8 bases, leaving 12 bases between the germline ends. Germline V CDR1 and CDR2: SQVTM, ANQGSEA. The CDR3 consists of 12 residues. The CDR3: CSVEPTGHGYTF. CDR3 in DNA: TGCAGCGTTGAACCCACGGGCCACGGCTACACCTTC.

This clone was counted a few times. The chain employs TRBV14 and TRBJ2-5; D is undetermined. Trimming cost V 8 bases and J 4 bases, with 8 bases left between them. This CDR3 comprises 11 residues. Germline V gene lookup returns CDR1 SGHDN and CDR2 FVKESK. CDR3 sequence: CASSPGETQYF. CDR3 DNA: TGTGCCAGCTCACCGGGAGAGACCCAGTACTTC.

V usage is TRBV9 and J usage is TRBJ2-4, with a possible D match to TRBD1 (6 bases). The V and J ends lost 0 bases and 5 bases respectively, with 9 bases between them. The CDR3 has 14 residues. Germline CDR1 is SGDLS and CDR2 is YYNGEE. CDR3 in DNA: TGTGCCAGCAGCGTAGTGGCAGGGGAAAACATTCAGTACTTC. Protein sequence: CASSVVAGENIQYF.

The CDR3: CAWTIDSYEQYF. In nucleotides, the CDR3 is TGTGCCTGGACGATCGATTCCTACGAGCAGTACTTC. V and J are TRBV30 and TRBJ2-7; the D is unclear. Trimming removed 4 bases from V and 1 base from J, with 8 bases in between. The CDR3 has 12 amino acids. Germline CDR1 reads GTSNPN; CDR2 reads SVGIG (reference sequence).

CDR3 DNA sequence: TGTGCCGCAGGGTTGGCCGGAGAGACCCAGTACTTC. The encoded protein is CAAGLAGETQYF. This rearrangement joins TRBV6-8 to TRBJ2-5, with D maybe TRBD1 (5 bases). Germline V gene lookup returns CDR1 MNHGY and CDR2 SAAAGT. Trimming shortened V by 11 bases and J by 4 bases, and 14 bases separated the two germline ends. This CDR3 has 12 amino acids.

This chain links TRBV5-1 with TRBJ1-4; 9 bases match TRBD1. The CDR3 extends over 15 amino acids. Trimming at V came to 0 bases and at J to 5 bases, leaving 2 bases not matched to a gene. Germline V gene data show CDR1 as SGHRS and CDR2 as YFSETQ. The CDR3 DNA sequence: TGCGCCAGCAGCTTGGGGGACAGGGACAATGAAAAACTGTTTTTT. This encodes CASSLGDRDNEKLFF.

By share, this clone ranks as large. The rearrangement uses TRBV11-3 and TRBJ2-1, with D possibly being TRBD2 (7 bases). The germline CDR1 and CDR2 sequences are SGHNT and YENEEA. Deletions cut 3 bases from V and 4 bases from J, with 13 bases between. The CDR3 runs to 15 residues. DNA of the CDR3: TGTGCCAGCAGCTTGGAGGGGGGAGGGTACAATGAGCAGTTCTTC. Translated, it gives CASSLEGGGYNEQFF.

V usage is TRBV30 and J usage is TRBJ2-2, with D possibly TRBD1 on 6 matching bases. Trimming pared 3 bases from V and 1 base from J, leaving 15 bases between. The V gene's germline CDR1 is GTSNPN and CDR2 SVGIG (reference sequence). This CDR3 region has 16 residues. CDR3 coding DNA: TGTGCCTGGAGCGATAACAGGGATGGGAACACCGGGGAGCTGTTTTTT. Encoded protein: CAWSDNRDGNTGELFF.

The J gene is TRBJ1-5, the V gene TRBV9; D is possibly TRBD1 (5 bases). V gave up 4 bases and J gave up 3 bases, with 11 bases separating them. CDR3 length equals 14 residues. Germline V gives CDR1 SGDLS, CDR2 YYNGEE. The CDR3 bases are TGTGCCAGCAGCCGGGGCTCCTCCAATCAGCCCCAGCATTTT. It is translated as CASSRGSSNQPQHF. The variable domain in full, completed from reference TRBV9 and TRBJ1-5, reads DSGVTQTPKHLITATGQRVTLRCSPRSGDLSVYWYQQSLDQGLQFLIQYYNGEERAKGNILERFSAQQFPDLHSELNLSSLELGDSALYFCASSRGSSNQPQHFGDGTRLSIL.

This chain joins TRBV5-1 and TRBJ1-4, with 9 positions matching TRBD1. The CDR3 is 14 residues long. With V trimmed by 0 bases and J by 8 bases, 2 bases remained unmatched. Germline V lookup: CDR1 SGHRS, CDR2 YFSETQ. CDR3 bases: TGCGCCAGCAGCTTGGGGGACAGGGAAGAAAAACTGTTTTTT. Translation gives CASSLGDREEKLFF.

This clone was recorded a few times. This sequence joins TRBV5-1 and TRBJ2-1, with 13 positions matching TRBD2. The germline V gene encodes CDR1 SGHRS and CDR2 YFSETQ. Losses at the gene ends were 4 bases for V and 8 bases for J; bases not matched to a gene: 6. The CDR3 spans 15 residues. The CDR3 coding sequence is TGCGCCAGCAGCCTCGGGACTAGCGGGACCTATGAGCAGTTCTTC. This sequence encodes CASSLGTSGTYEQFF.

V and J are TRBV2 and TRBJ2-5; 8 nucleotides align to TRBD2. Trimming cost V 8 bases and J 4 bases; bases outside gene matches: 6. The CDR3 length is 13 residues. Per germline, CDR1 SNHLY and CDR2 FYNNEI. CDR3 in amino acids: CASSGLDGETQYF. CDR3 nucleotides: TGTGCCAGCTCGGGACTAGACGGAGAGACCCAGTACTTC. Filled out from reference TRBV2 and TRBJ2-5, the complete variable domain reads EPEVTQTPSHQVTQMGQEVILRCVPISNHLYFYWYRQILGQKVEFLVSFYNNEISEKSEIFDDQFSVERPDGSNFTLKIRSTKLEDSAMYFCASSGLDGETQYFGPGTRLLVL.

Only a few counts were recorded for this clone. The rearrangement uses TRBV9 and TRBJ2-1; TRBD2 aligns across 9 bases. The CDR3 contains 14 residues. Germline trimming cut 4 bases from V and 5 bases from J; bases unmatched to any gene: 4. Germline V gene data show CDR1 as SGDLS and CDR2 as YYNGEE. CDR3 protein: CASSIAGVNNEQFF. CDR3 in DNA: TGTGCCAGCAGCATAGCGGGAGTAAACAATGAGCAGTTCTTC.

The chain carries TRBV19 and TRBJ2-7; 8 positions agree with TRBD1. Per germline, CDR1 LNHDA and CDR2 SQIVND (reference sequence). After removal of 5 bases from V and 4 bases from J, the junction contained 7 bases not matched to a gene. This CDR3 region has 14 residues. The CDR3 coding sequence is TGTGCCAGTAGTCGGGACAGGCGTTCTTACGAGCAGTACTTC. Amino acids: CASSRDRRSYEQYF.

The V gene is TRBV19, the J gene TRBJ2-2; D gene unclear. This CDR3 region has 14 residues. V was pared by 5 bases and J by 2 bases, with 9 bases between. Germline V gene data show CDR1 as LNHDA and CDR2 as SQIVND (reference sequence). CDR3 sequence reads: CASSVYSNTGELFF. As DNA, the CDR3 is TGTGCCAGTAGTGTTTACTCTAACACCGGGGAGCTGTTTTTT.

In its sample, this clone was seen a few times. This chain joins TRBV7-1 and TRBJ2-2; D is ambiguous. TRBV7-1 is assigned to the ORF class and has an uncertain function. This CDR3 is 13 amino acids long. V was trimmed by 4 bases and J by 8 bases, leaving 11 bases between them. The CDR3 is CASSFGVRGELFF. CDR3 bases: TGTGCCAGCAGCTTTGGGGTTAGAGGGGAGCTGTTTTTT.

The V and J genes are TRBV2 and TRBJ1-2, with D perhaps TRBD1 (6 bases). This CDR3 contains 14 residues. Trimming shortened V by 6 bases and J by 6 bases, and 17 bases separated the two germline ends. From germline, CDR1 is SNHLY and CDR2 FYNNEI. The CDR3 protein is CASSHSQGTHGYTF. Here the CDR3 DNA reads TGTGCCAGCAGCCACTCACAGGGAACCCATGGCTACACCTTC.

This rearrangement joins TRBV14 to TRBJ2-1; 10 bases fit TRBD2. The germline gives CDR1 SGHDN, CDR2 FVKESK. The CDR3 contains 15 residues. With V trimmed by 1 base and J by 8 bases, 5 bases remained unmatched. CDR3 residues: CASSQGTSGVDEQFF. CDR3 DNA: TGTGCCAGCAGCCAAGGGACTAGCGGCGTTGATGAGCAGTTCTTC.

The chain combines TRBV14 with TRBJ2-5, with D possibly TRBD1 on 7 matching bases. Deletions cut 0 bases from V and 5 bases from J, with 16 bases between. CDR1 and CDR2 (germline): SGHDN, FVKESK. The CDR3 is 16 residues long. The CDR3 spells CASSQDQGDWRETQYF. For the CDR3, the DNA is TGTGCCAGCAGCCAAGATCAGGGGGACTGGAGGGAGACCCAGTACTTC.

This rearrangement joins TRBV4-3 to TRBJ1-5; 9 nucleotides agree with TRBD1. The CDR3 spans 15 residues. V lost 1 base and J lost 6; bases outside the gene matches: 4. The germline V gene has CDR1 LGHNA and CDR2 YSLEER. The CDR3 loop is CASSQGDRASQPQHF. The DNA for the CDR3 is TGCGCCAGCAGCCAAGGGGACAGGGCGAGTCAGCCCCAGCATTTT.

CDR3 in amino acids: CASRVLGQGYEKLFF. The DNA for the CDR3 is TGTGCCAGTAGGGTCCTTGGACAGGGGTACGAAAAACTGTTTTTT. The gene calls are TRBV19 and TRBJ1-4; 9 bases map to TRBD1. The CDR3 sequence is 15 residues long. The V gene end was trimmed by 6 bases and the J gene end by 8 bases; junction bases not matched to a gene: 10. Germline V CDR1 and CDR2: LNHDA, SQIVND (reference sequence).

Turning to this clone: The DNA is omitted, as the CDR3 cannot be located on it reliably, and the CDR3 follows TCRdb's listing. This sequence joins TRBV27 and TRBJ2-3; TRBD2 is the table's D call, not checked against the DNA. The CDR3 region is 14 residues in length, termini included. Germline V gene data show CDR1 as MNHEY and CDR2 as SMNVEV (reference sequence). Here the CDR3 reads CASSFLAGEGTQYF.